The T cell receptor beta chain under discussion was sequenced for a study of cytomegalovirus exposure and HLA in healthy donors. Study-level points and caveats: Later, an analysis found that TCR clusters from the first cohort tended to co-occur in the 95 to 150 validation repertoires. Under in vitro conditions, a few CMV-associated chains were confirmed as specific for CMV antigens. Rarity marked most TCR sequences, yet some public TCRs occurred in many donors.

The repertoire was sequenced with immunoSEQ multiplex PCR; TCRdb's copy has only in-frame clones and lacks some. The data hold roughly 60,000 clones, with 95% observed a single time. Worth noting for this clone: Antigen unknown.

This TCR derives from a woman younger than 30 in good health and CMV-seropositive. Source material: PBMCs.

CDR3 nucleotides: TGCAGCGTTGTACTAACGGGAGGGACGGGGTATTTT. The encoded protein is CSVVLTGGTGYF. V usage is TRBV29-1 and J usage is TRBJ2-3; TRBD2 aligns across 8 bases. V was pared by 4 bases and J by 14 bases, with 11 bases of the junction left unmatched. The CDR3 runs to 12 residues. The germline CDR1 and CDR2 sequences are SQVTM and ANQGSEA.